The clone carrying this T cell receptor beta chain was observed a few times. This specimen belongs to a study of tumor-infiltrating lymphocytes in oesophageal squamous cell carcinoma. MiXCR was run by TCRdb on the PCR reads, yielding one entry per CDR3 protein. The data contain more than 15,000 distinct CDR3 sequences, approximately 45% of them seen just once; the ten biggest clones take up around 35%. The material sequenced was normal esophageal tissue next to the tumor. The sequence came from a female donor with esophageal squamous cell carcinoma.

DNA for the CDR3: TGTGCCAGCAGCCCGGGACTAGCGGATTCAGATACGCAGTATTTT. It translates to CASSPGLADSDTQYF. This rearrangement joins TRBV11-3 to TRBJ2-3, with 11 nucleotides matching TRBD2. The CDR3 covers 15 residues. Germline V gene data show CDR1 as SGHNT and CDR2 as YENEEA. The V segment lost 5 bases and the J segment 4 bases; nucleotides outside the gene matches: 5.